These T cell receptor beta chains were read from a single sample in a study of CXCR3-negative and CXCR3-positive naive CD8 T cells. TCRdb derives one entry per CDR3 protein from the 5' RACE reads, leaving out DNA. This sample's clone table lists over 95,000 distinct CDR3 sequences. Sequencing used naive CXCR3+ CD8+ T cells from blood. These receptors were taken from a human donor in good health. Some clones in this sample may be carry-over from other donors' samples. Both conserved end residues are part of each CDR3.

TRBV11-2	TRBJ2-7	CASSLMGTSAYYEQYF
TRBV12-5	TRBJ1-5	CASGLGPHQPQHF
TRBV6-1	TRBJ2-7	CARSDPIGGQGYEQYF
TRBV6-4	TRBJ1-2	CASSAQGALYGYTF
TRBV5-1	TRBJ2-7	CASSSSTGTRYEQYF
TRBV6-4	TRBJ1-5	CASSGQGLFGQPQHF
TRBV7-6	TRBJ1-1	CASSSAQGAKNTEAFF
TRBV4-2	TRBJ1-1	CASSPRQGELTEAFF
TRBV12-3/TRBV12-4	TRBJ2-1	CAIQGSRSSYNEQFF
TRBV7-9	TRBJ1-2	CASSPGSSLDGYTF
TRBV10-3	TRBJ2-4	CAISESRDRVIFKLAKNIQYF
TRBV4-1	TRBJ2-1	CASSQVLDEQFF
TRBV9	TRBJ2-1	CASSVGVVRGDEQFF
TRBV29-1	TRBJ2-7	CSVGAGFAYEQYF
TRBV9	TRBJ2-1	CASSVARGLAVNEQFF
TRBV4-1	TRBJ1-1	CASSLGGTGNTEAFF
TRBV6-6	TRBJ1-1	CASSYGGQVEAFF
TRBV5-6	TRBJ2-7	CASSPSGDPNEQYF
TRBV5-1	TRBJ2-7	CASSLEASYEQYF
TRBV28	TRBJ2-2	CASSYRDRGSGELFF
TRBV6-5	TRBJ2-1	CASSYSRGGPLNEQFF
TRBV7-9	TRBJ1-6	CASSSDGSKPLHF
TRBV11-2	TRBJ1-1	CASSVGGTEAFF
TRBV5-1	TRBJ2-3	CASSLGSRGLSTDTQYF
TRBV12-3/TRBV12-4	TRBJ2-7	CASSRGGRSSYEQYF
TRBV27	TRBJ2-7	CASSCLGCEQYF
TRBV29-1	TRBJ1-2	CSVDQEGIFGYTF
TRBV5-5	TRBJ2-7	CASSYSGAYEQYF
TRBV2	TRBJ2-1	CASSLAGTYNEQFF
TRBV20-1	TRBJ2-2	CSARGGFDTGELFF
TRBV19	TRBJ1-1	CASSIDDRAMNTEAFF
TRBV7-2	TRBJ1-1	CASSLAYGYEAFF
TRBV6-5	TRBJ2-1	CASSIRIDRGLGGHNEQFF
TRBV27	TRBJ2-1	CASSLYLGSTEQFF
TRBV29-1	TRBJ2-3	CSVVGAGTSGVSTDTQYF
TRBV28	TRBJ1-4	CASSPRDRRREKLFF
TRBV9	TRBJ2-4	CASSPTGRNIQYF
TRBV4-1	TRBJ2-2	CASSQEPTNLANTGELFF
TRBV28	TRBJ1-5	CASSLTRAANSNQPQHF
TRBV3-1	TRBJ2-7	CASSQDVSIAYEQYF
TRBV2	TRBJ1-5	CASSEALGDGSNQPQHF
TRBV28	TRBJ1-3	CASSLGPRISGNTIYF
TRBV7-2	TRBJ2-5	CASSPGLAGGIEETQYF
TRBV6-5	TRBJ2-3	CASSYEPTPRTDTQYF
TRBV5-1	TRBJ2-7	CASSLSRAWEQYF
TRBV5-1	TRBJ1-3	CASSLDPGNTIYF
TRBV7-9	TRBJ2-7	CASSSVSGGEQYF
TRBV5-5	TRBJ2-7	CASTYWQGAYEQYF
TRBV5-5	TRBJ2-5	CASSFGGYQETQYF
TRBV27	TRBJ1-6	CASSFTGNSPLHF
TRBV28	TRBJ2-5	CASSPGQQETQYF
TRBV18	TRBJ2-5	CASSPPTQETQYF
TRBV6-5	TRBJ2-2	CASSYSKSGELFF